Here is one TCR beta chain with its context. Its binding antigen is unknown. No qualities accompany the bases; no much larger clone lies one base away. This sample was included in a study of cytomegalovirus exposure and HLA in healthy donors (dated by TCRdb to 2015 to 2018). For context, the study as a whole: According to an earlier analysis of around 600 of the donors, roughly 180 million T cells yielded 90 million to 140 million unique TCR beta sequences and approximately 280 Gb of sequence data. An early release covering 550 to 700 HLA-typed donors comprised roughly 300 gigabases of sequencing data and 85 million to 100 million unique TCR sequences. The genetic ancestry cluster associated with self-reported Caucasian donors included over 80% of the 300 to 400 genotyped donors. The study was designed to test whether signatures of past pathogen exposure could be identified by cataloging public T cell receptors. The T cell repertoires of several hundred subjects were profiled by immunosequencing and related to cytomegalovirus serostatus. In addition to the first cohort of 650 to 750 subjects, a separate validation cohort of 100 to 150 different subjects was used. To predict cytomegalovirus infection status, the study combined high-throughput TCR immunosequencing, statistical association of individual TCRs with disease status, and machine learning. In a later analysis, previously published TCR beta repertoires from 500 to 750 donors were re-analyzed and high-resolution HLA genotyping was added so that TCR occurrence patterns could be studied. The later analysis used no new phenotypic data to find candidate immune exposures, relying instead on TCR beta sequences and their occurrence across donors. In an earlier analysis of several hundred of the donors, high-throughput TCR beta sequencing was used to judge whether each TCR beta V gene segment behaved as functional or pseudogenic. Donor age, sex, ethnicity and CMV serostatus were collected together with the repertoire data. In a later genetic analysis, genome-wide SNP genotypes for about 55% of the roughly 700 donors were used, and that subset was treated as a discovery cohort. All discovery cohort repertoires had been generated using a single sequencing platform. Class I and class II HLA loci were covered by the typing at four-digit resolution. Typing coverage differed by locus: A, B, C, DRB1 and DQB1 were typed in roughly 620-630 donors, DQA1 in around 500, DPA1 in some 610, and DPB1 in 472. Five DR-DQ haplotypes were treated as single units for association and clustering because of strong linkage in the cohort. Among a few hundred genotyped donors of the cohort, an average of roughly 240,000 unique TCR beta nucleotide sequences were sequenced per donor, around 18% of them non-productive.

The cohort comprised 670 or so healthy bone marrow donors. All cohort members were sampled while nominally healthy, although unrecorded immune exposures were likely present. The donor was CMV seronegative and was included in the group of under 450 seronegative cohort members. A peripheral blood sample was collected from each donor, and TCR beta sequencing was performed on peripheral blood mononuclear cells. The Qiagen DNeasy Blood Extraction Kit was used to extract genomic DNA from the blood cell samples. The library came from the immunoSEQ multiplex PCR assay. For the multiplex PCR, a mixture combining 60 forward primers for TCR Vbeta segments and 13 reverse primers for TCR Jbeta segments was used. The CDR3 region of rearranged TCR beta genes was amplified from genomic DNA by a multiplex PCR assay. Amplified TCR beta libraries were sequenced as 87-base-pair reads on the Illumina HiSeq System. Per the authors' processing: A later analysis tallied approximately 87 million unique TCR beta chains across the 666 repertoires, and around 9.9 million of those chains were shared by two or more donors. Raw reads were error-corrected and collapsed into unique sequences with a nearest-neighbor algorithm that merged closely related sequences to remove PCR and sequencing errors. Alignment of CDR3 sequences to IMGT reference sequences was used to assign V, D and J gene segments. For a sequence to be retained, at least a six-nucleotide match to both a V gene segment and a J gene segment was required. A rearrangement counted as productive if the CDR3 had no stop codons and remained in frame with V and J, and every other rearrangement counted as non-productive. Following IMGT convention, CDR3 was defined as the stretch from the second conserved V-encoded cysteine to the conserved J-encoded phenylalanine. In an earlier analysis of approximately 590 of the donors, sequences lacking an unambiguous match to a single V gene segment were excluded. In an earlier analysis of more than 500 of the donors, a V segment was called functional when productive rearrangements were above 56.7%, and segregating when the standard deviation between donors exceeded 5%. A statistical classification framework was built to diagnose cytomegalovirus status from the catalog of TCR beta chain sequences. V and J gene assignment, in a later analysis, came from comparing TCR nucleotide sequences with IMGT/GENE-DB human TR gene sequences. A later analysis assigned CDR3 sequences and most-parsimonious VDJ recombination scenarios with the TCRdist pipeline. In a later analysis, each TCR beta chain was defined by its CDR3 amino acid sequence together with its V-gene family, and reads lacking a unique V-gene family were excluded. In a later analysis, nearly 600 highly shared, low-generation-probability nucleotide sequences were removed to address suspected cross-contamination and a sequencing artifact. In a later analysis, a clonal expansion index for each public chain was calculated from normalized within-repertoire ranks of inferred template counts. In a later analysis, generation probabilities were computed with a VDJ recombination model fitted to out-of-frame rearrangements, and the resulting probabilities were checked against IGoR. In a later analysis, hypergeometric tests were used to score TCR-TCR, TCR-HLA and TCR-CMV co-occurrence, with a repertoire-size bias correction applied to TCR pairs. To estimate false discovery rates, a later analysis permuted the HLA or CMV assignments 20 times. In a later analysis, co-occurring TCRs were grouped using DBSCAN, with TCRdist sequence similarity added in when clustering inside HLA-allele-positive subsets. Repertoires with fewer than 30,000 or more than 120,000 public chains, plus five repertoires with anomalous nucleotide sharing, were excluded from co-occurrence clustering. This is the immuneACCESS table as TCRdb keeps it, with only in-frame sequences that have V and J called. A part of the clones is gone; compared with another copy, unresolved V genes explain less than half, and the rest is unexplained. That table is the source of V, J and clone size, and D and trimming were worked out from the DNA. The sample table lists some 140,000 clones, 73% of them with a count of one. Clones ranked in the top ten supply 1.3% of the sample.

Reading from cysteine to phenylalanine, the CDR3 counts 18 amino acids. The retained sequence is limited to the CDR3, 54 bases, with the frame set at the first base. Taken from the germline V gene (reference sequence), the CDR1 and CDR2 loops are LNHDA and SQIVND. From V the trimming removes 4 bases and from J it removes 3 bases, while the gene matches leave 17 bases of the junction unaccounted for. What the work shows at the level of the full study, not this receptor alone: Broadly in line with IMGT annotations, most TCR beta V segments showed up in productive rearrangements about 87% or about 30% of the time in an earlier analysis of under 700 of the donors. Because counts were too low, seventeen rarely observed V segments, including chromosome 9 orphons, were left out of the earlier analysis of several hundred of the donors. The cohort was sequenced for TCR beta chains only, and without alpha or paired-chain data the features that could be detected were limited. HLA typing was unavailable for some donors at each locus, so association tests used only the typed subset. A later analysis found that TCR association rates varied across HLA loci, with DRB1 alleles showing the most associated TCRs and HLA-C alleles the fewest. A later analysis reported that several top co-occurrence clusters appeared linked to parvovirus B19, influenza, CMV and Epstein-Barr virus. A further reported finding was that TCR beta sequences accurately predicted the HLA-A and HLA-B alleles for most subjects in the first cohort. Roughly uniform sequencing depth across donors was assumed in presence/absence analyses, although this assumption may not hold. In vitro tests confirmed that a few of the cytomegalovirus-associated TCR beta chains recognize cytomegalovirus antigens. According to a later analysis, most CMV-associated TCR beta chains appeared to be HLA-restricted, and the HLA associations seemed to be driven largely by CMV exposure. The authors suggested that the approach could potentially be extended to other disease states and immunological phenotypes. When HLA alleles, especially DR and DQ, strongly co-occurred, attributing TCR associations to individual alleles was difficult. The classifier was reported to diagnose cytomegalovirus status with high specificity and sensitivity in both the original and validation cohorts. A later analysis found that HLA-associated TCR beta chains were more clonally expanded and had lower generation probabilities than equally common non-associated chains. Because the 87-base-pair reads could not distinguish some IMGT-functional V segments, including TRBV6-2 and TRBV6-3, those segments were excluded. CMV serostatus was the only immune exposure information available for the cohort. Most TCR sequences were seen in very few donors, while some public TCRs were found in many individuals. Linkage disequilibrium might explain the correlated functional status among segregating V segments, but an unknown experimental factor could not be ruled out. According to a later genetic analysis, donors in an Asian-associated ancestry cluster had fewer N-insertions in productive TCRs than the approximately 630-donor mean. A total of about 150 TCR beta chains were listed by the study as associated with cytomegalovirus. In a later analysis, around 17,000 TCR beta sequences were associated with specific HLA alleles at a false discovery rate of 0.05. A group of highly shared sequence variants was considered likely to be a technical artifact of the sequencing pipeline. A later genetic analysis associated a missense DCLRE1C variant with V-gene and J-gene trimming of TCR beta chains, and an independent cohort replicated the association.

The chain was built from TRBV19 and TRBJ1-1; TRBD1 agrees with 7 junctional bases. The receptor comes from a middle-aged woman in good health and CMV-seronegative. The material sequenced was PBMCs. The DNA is TGTGCCAGTAGTACACCTATGACAGGGCTTTGGCCGGACACTGAAGCTTTCTTT. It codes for CASSTPMTGLWPDTEAFF.